The T cell receptor beta chain described here comes from a study of T cells in localized non-small cell lung cancer. Profiled with immunoSEQ multiplex PCR; TCRdb holds only in-frame clones, not every one. Here the sample spans 1,500 to 2,000 clones, about 25% being singletons. Judged by abundance, this clone is large. Its target is not known. The study, taken as a whole, reports: Of the top 100 tumor clones, median around 60 were in adjacent lung, approximately 29 among its top 100.

The sequenced sample was normal lung tissue next to the tumor, obtained before any cancer treatment. The receptor was derived from a female donor older than 55 with stage I lung adenocarcinoma.

CDR3 DNA: TGCGCCAGCAGCCGGGGACTAGCGGTCGGGGAGCAGTTCTTC. Amino acid sequence: CASSRGLAVGEQFF. The chain has TRBV5-1 and TRBJ2-1, with 11 bases lining up with TRBD2. Per germline, CDR1 SGHRS and CDR2 YFSETQ. V lost 4 bases and J lost 10; bases outside the gene matches: 7. CDR3 size: 14 residues.